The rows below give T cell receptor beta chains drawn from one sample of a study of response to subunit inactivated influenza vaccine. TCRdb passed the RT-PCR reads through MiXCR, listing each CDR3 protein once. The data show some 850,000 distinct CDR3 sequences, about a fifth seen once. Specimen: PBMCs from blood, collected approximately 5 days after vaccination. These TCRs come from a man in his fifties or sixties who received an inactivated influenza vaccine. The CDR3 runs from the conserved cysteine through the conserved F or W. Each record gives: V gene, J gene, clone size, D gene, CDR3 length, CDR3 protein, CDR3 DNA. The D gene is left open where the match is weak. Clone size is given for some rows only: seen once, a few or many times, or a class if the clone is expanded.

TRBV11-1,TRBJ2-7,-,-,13,CASSLGQLVGQYF,TGTGCCAGCAGCTTAGGTCAGCTTGTCGGGCAGTACTTC
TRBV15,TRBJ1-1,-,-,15,CATSRDAAAGTEAFF,TGTGCCACCAGCAGAGATGCAGCAGCGGGAACTGAAGCTTTCTTT
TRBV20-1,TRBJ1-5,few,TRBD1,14,CSASGTASGQPQHF,TGCAGTGCTAGTGGGACAGCCTCCGGTCAGCCCCAGCATTTT
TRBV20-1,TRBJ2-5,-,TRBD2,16,CSAREIAGTDQETQYF,TGCAGTGCTAGAGAAATAGCGGGAACCGACCAAGAGACCCAGTACTTC
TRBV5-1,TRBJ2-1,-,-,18,CASRSALLWVGSYNEQFF,TGCGCCAGCAGGTCGGCTCTACTATGGGTAGGGTCCTACAATGAGCAGTTCTTC
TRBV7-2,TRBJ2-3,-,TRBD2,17,CASSSRLLAGGTDTQYF,TGTGCCAGCAGCTCCCGATTGCTAGCGGGGGGCACAGATACGCAGTATTTT
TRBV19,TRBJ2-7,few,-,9,CASSMVRYF,TGTGCCAGTAGTATGGTGAGGTACTTC
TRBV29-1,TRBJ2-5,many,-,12,CSVDRGAETQYF,TGCAGCGTTGATAGGGGGGCGGAGACCCAGTACTTC
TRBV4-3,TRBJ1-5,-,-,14,CASSQTTGFQPQHF,TGCGCCAGCAGCCAAACAACAGGGTTTCAGCCCCAGCATTTT
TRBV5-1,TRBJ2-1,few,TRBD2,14,CASSEGLSGNEQFF,TGCGCCAGCAGTGAGGGACTATCGGGTAATGAGCAGTTCTTC
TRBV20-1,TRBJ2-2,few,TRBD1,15,CSADLDRGRPGELFF,TGCAGTGCAGACTTAGACAGGGGACGTCCCGGGGAGCTGTTTTTT
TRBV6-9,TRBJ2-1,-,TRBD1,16,CASRYSKGGGYNEQFF,TGTGCCAGCAGATATTCTAAAGGGGGCGGTTACAATGAGCAGTTCTTC
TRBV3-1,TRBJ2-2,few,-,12,CASRRATGELFF,TGTGCCAGCAGAAGAGCCACCGGGGAGCTGTTTTTT
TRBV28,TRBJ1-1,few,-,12,CASTFGWDEAFF,TGTGCCAGCACCTTCGGGTGGGATGAAGCTTTCTTT
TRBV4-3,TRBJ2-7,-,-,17,CASSQEALKAGPHEQYF,TGCGCCAGCAGCCAAGAAGCGCTAAAGGCGGGACCCCACGAGCAGTACTTC
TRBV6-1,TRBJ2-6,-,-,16,CASTPRALSGANVLTF,TGTGCCAGCACTCCCCGAGCCCTTTCTGGGGCCAACGTCCTGACTTTC
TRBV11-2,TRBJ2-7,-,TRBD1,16,CASSPIRDRWAYEQYF,TGTGCCAGCAGCCCCATCCGGGACAGGTGGGCCTACGAGCAGTACTTC
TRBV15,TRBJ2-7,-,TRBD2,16,CATSRETSGISYEQYF,TGTGCCACCAGCAGAGAAACTAGCGGGATCTCCTACGAGCAGTACTTC
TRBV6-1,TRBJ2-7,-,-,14,CASSAGTNTYEQYF,TGTGCCAGCAGTGCAGGGACCAACACCTACGAGCAGTACTTC
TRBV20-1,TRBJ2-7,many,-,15,CSAPRGGSGSYEQYF,TGCAGTGCTCCCAGGGGTGGTAGCGGCTCCTACGAGCAGTACTTC
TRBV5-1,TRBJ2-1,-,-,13,CANPGGEGNEQFF,TGCGCCAACCCAGGGGGGGAAGGCAATGAGCAGTTCTTC
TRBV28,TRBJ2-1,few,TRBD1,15,CASSLRDRGFNEQFF,TGTGCCAGCAGTTTACGGGACAGGGGTTTCAATGAGCAGTTCTTC
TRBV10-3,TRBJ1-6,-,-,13,CAISAAYNSPLHF,TGTGCCATCAGTGCGGCCTATAATTCACCCCTCCACTTT
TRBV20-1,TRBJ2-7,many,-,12,CSARDGSYEQYF,TGCAGTGCTAGAGATGGGTCCTACGAGCAGTACTTC
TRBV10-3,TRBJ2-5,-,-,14,CAIGSGQRGETQYF,TGTGCCATCGGGTCAGGACAGCGGGGTGAGACCCAGTACTTC
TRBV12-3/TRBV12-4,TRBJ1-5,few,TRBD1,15,CASSKPGTGGQPQHF,TGTGCCAGCAGTAAACCAGGGACAGGGGGTCAGCCCCAGCATTTT
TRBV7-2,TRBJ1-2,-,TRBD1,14,CASSVPGQSFRYTF,TGTGCCAGCAGCGTCCCGGGACAGAGTTTCCGCTACACCTTC
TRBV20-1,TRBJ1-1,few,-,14,CSAPGWTGNTEAFF,TGCAGTGCTCCAGGGTGGACGGGGAACACTGAAGCTTTCTTT
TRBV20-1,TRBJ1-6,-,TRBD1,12,CSAKQGDSPLHF,TGCAGTGCTAAGCAGGGGGATTCACCCCTCCACTTT
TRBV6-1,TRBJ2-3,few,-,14,CAVQVAASTDTQYF,TGTGCCGTCCAGGTAGCCGCCAGCACAGATACGCAGTATTTT
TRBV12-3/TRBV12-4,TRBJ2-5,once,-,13,CASSLRGAESQYF,TGTGCCAGCAGTTTAAGGGGCGCAGAGTCCCAGTACTTC
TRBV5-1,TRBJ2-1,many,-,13,CASSTGPYNEQFF,TGCGCCAGCAGCACAGGACCCTACAATGAGCAGTTCTTC
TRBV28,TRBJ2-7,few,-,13,CASSMGLSYEQYF,TGTGCCAGCAGTATGGGGCTCTCCTACGAGCAGTACTTC
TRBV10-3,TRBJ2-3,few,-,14,CAIRPDSTTDTQYF,TGTGCCATCAGACCGGACAGTACCACAGATACGCAGTATTTT
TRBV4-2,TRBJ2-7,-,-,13,CASSQDGAYEQYF,TGTGCCAGCAGCCAAGACGGGGCATACGAGCAGTACTTC
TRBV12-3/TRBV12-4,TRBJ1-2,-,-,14,CASRARDGSYGYTF,TGTGCCAGCAGGGCCCGGGACGGCTCCTATGGCTACACCTTC
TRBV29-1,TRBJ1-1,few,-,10,CSVANTEAFF,TGCAGCGTTGCAAACACTGAAGCTTTCTTT
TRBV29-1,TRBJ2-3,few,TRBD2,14,CSVGLAGPTDTQYF,TGCAGCGTGGGGCTAGCGGGGCCCACAGATACGCAGTATTTT
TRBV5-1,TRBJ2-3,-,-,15,CASSLVPRSGNTQYF,TGCGCCAGCAGCTTGGTCCCCCGCTCCGGGAATACGCAGTATTTT
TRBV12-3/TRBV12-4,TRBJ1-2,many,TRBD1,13,CASSPGTGNGYTF,TGTGCCAGCTCACCGGGGACAGGGAATGGCTACACCTTC
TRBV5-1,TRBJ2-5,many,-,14,CASSLGHSQETQYF,TGTGCCAGCAGCTTGGGACACTCCCAAGAGACCCAGTACTTC
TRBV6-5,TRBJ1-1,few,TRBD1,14,CASSSGTGSTEAFF,TGTGCCAGCAGTTCCGGGACAGGTAGCACTGAAGCTTTCTTT
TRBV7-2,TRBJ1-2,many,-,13,CASSFDRNYGYTF,TGTGCCAGCAGCTTTGACAGGAACTATGGCTACACCTTC
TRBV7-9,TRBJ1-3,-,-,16,CASSPRQHLRGNTIYF,TGTGCCAGCAGCCCGAGACAGCACTTACGTGGAAACACCATATATTTT
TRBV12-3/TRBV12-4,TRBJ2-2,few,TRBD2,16,CASSLLAGGPLRELFF,TGTGCCAGCAGCCTTCTAGCGGGAGGGCCCCTACGGGAGCTGTTTTTT
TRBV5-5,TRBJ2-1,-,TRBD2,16,CASSEGRGGTYNEQFF,TGTGCCAGCAGCGAAGGGCGGGGAGGGACCTACAATGAGCAGTTCTTC
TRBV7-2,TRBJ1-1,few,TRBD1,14,CASSRMPGDSEAFF,TGTGCCAGCAGCCGGATGCCGGGGGACAGTGAAGCTTTCTTT
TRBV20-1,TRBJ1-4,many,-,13,CSAIGETNEKLFF,TGCAGTGCTATAGGGGAAACTAATGAAAAACTGTTTTTT
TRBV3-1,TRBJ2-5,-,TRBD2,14,CASSLPTSAQTQYF,TGTGCCAGCAGTCTCCCGACTAGCGCCCAGACCCAGTACTTC